The rows below give T cell receptor beta chains drawn from one sample of a study of OX40 agonist ivuxolimab in advanced cancers. Sequencing was performed with immunoSEQ multiplex PCR; in TCRdb, only in-frame clones are kept and a portion is missing. The sample shows about 79,000 clones, about 94% of them seen only once. Sequenced material: CD4+ or CD8+ T cells sorted from blood, taken in a trial of the OX40 agonist ivuxolimab. All receptors derive from an adult with an advanced solid tumor such as melanoma, head and neck, liver or kidney cancer. CDR3s leave out the opening cysteine and the closing phenylalanine or tryptophan. Fields, in order: V gene, J gene, CDR3 protein.

TRBV5-6,TRBJ2-2,ASSLGQGAGELF
TRBV14,TRBJ2-1,ASSQVAGGRVYNEQF
TRBV29-1,TRBJ1-2,SVESSSQPGYT
TRBV27,TRBJ1-1,AVRGQGGTEAF
TRBV19,TRBJ2-1,ASSIGWNEQF
TRBV7-2,TRBJ2-7,ASSLDPGSYEQY
TRBV19,TRBJ2-7,ASSIGSTEQY
TRBV5-1,TRBJ2-7,ASSFTINYEQY
TRBV7-9,TRBJ2-2,ASSSPSVRQTTNTGELF
TRBV28,TRBJ2-7,ASSLGGMVTHEQY
TRBV4-1,TRBJ1-4,ASSQDGRSNEKLF
TRBV5-4,TRBJ1-1,ASSFFSGSEAF
TRBV11-2,TRBJ2-1,ASSFDRYNEQF
TRBV11-2,TRBJ1-1,ASSLGIGSTEAF
TRBV9,TRBJ1-1,ASGTGDEAF
TRBV5-1,TRBJ1-1,ASSSGQNLNTEAF
TRBV11-2,TRBJ2-7,ASSSGTSGPYEQY
TRBV2,TRBJ1-1,ATSGTSFEAF
TRBV27,TRBJ1-4,ASSYVPGPSSTNEKLF
TRBV7-8,TRBJ2-1,ASSPKTSGADNEQF
TRBV6-5,TRBJ1-1,ASSYWGRNTEAF
TRBV28,TRBJ2-7,ASSLRGAYEQY
TRBV7-9,TRBJ2-3,ASSLDWTSNTQY
TRBV29-1,TRBJ2-7,SVEGSDRGGDEQY
TRBV7-2,TRBJ2-3,ASRTSGTDTQY
TRBV13,TRBJ1-1,ASSLGGGTEAF
TRBV4-1,TRBJ2-1,ASSQSRSGTYNEQF
TRBV11-2,TRBJ1-2,ASSYTSTYGYT
TRBV4-1,TRBJ2-2,ASSQLMAGELF
TRBV27,TRBJ2-7,ASSLSPSYEQY
TRBV28,TRBJ1-2,ASSPGGVYGYT
TRBV25-1,TRBJ2-5,ASSELGARETQY
TRBV27,TRBJ2-7,ASSPVPSYEQY